This TCR beta chain comes out of a study of Graves' ophthalmopathy and Graves' hyperthyroidism. Amplification targeted the TCR beta CDR3 regions, with RNA transcripts as the source material. The workflow started with a first-round RT-PCR run with HTBI primers and then moved on to a second-round multiplex PCR. TCRdb independently ran MiXCR on the multiplex PCR reads; one entry per CDR3 protein. The sample consists of a few hundred thousand distinct CDR3 sequences, approximately 15% of them appearing once. V gave up 4 bases and J gave up 0 bases, with 9 bases separating them. Germline-derived CDR1 and CDR2 are SGHTA and FQGNSA. The CDR3 has 14 amino acids.

Material: peripheral blood. The chain links TRBV7-2 to TRBJ2-5, with no clear D. The TCR sequence derives from a woman aged 18-35 years with stable Graves' hyperthyroidism. DNA for the CDR3: TGTGCCAGCAGCTCCCTCCCCGACCAAGAGACCCAGTACTTC. It specifies CASSSLPDQETQYF.